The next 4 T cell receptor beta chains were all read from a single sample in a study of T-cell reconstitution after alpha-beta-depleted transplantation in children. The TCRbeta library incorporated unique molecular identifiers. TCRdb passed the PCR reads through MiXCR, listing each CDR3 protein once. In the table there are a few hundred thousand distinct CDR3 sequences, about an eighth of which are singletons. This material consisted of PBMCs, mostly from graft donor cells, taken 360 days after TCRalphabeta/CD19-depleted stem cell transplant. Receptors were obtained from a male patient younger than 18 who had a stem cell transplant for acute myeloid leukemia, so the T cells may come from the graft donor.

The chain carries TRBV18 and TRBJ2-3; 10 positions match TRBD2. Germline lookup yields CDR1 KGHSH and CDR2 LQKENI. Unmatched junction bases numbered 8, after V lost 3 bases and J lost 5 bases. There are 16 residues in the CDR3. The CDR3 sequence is CASSPPSGRIVDTQYF. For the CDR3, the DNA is TGTGCCAGCTCACCCCCTAGCGGGAGAATAGTAGATACGCAGTATTTT.

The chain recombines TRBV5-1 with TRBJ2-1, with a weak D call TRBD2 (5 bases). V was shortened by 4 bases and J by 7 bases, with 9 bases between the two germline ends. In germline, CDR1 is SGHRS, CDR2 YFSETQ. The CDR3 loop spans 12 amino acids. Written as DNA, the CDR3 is TGCGCCAGCAGCGCGGGCTGGAATGAGCAGTTCTTC. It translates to CASSAGWNEQFF.

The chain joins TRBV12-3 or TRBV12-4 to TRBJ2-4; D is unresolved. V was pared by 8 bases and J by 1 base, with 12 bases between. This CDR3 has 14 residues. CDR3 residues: CASGLPRAKNIQYF. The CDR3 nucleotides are TGTGCCAGCGGCTTACCCCGGGCCAAAAACATTCAGTACTTC.

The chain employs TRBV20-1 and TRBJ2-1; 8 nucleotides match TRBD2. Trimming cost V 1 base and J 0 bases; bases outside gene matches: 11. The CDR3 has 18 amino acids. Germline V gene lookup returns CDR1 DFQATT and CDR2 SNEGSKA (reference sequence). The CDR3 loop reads CSARATRREARSYNEQFF. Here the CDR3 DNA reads TGCAGTGCTAGAGCTACTAGGCGGGAGGCCCGCTCCTACAATGAGCAGTTCTTC.